These 18 T cell receptor beta chains came from one sample sequenced in a study of blood T cell repertoires in COVID-19. Measured with immunoSEQ multiplex PCR; TCRdb has only the in-frame clones, and not every one. The sample consists of around 75,000 clones, approximately 87% of them appearing once. The material sequenced was peripheral blood. The receptors were gathered from a human donor in a cohort sampled during active COVID-19.

For the CDR3, the DNA is TGCGCCAGCAGCCTCCGGACGGGGAATTCCAATGAGCAGTTCTTC. It yields the protein CASSLRTGNSNEQFF. This sequence joins TRBV5-1 and TRBJ2-1; a weak D match, TRBD2 (5 bases). V was clipped by 4 bases and J by 6 bases, with 17 bases between them. Germline V gene sequence: CDR1 SGHRS, CDR2 YFSETQ. CDR3 size: 15 residues.

The CDR3 coding sequence is TGTGCCAGCAGCTTGTATAAGGTAGCGGGAGGGCCTTACAATGAGCAGTTCTTC. Encoded protein: CASSLYKVAGGPYNEQFF. The V gene is TRBV5-4, the J gene TRBJ2-1; TRBD2 matches 11 bases. CDR3 length: 18 residues. After removal of 1 base from V and 4 bases from J, the junction contained 10 bases not matched to a gene. CDR1 and CDR2 from the germline V gene are SGHNT and YYREEE (reference sequence).

The V gene is TRBV7-6, the J gene TRBJ2-1, with D perhaps matching TRBD1 (6 bases). Trimming removed 3 bases from V and 1 base from J, with 13 bases in between. This CDR3 contains 16 residues. Germline lookup yields CDR1 SGHVS and CDR2 FNYEAQ. The CDR3 loop reads CASSLGTLLSYNEQFF. The CDR3 bases are TGTGCCAGCAGCTTGGGGACACTCCTTTCCTACAATGAGCAGTTCTTC.

This rearrangement joins TRBV4-3 to TRBJ1-1, with a weak D call TRBD1 (5 bases). Germline assignment: CDR1 LGHNA and CDR2 YSLEER. The CDR3 is 15 residues long. Deletions cut 1 base from V and 2 bases from J, with 11 bases between. The CDR3 DNA follows: TGCGCCAGCAGCCAAGTCCCGGGGACTAACACTGAAGCTTTCTTT. It specifies CASSQVPGTNTEAFF.

The chain combines TRBV9 with TRBJ2-2; 11 nucleotides line up with TRBD1. V shed 2 bases and J 1 base; nucleotides not matched to a gene: 1. The CDR3 spans 16 residues. Germline CDR1 reads SGDLS; CDR2 reads YYNGEE. The CDR3, as DNA: TGTGCCAGCAGCGTCGGGACAGGGGGGAACACCGGGGAGCTGTTTTTT. Protein product: CASSVGTGGNTGELFF.

This chain links TRBV28 with TRBJ1-1; TRBD1 aligns across 8 bases. Germline V CDR1 and CDR2: MDHEN, SYDVKM. V was pared by 1 base and J by 7 bases, with 14 bases of the junction left unmatched. The CDR3 sequence is 17 residues long. CDR3: CASSLSSRQGFRVEAFF. In nucleotides, the CDR3 is TGTGCCAGCAGTTTATCCTCCCGACAGGGGTTTCGGGTTGAAGCTTTCTTT.

J is TRBJ1-3 and V is TRBV28; 9 nucleotides line up with TRBD1. The CDR3 extends over 16 amino acids. Per germline, CDR1 MDHEN and CDR2 SYDVKM. The trim removed 5 bases at V and 6 bases at J, leaving 11 bases unmatched. In DNA form, the CDR3 reads TGTGCCAGCAGTCCAAACCCGGGACAGGGAGAAAACACCATATATTTT. The encoded protein is CASSPNPGQGENTIYF. The entire variable domain, with the rest obtained from reference TRBV28 and TRBJ1-3, is as follows: DVKVTQSSRYLVKRTGEKVFLECVQDMDHENMFWYRQDPGLGLRLIYFSYDVKMKEKGDIPEGYSVSREKKERFSLILESASTNQTSMYLCASSPNPGQGENTIYFGEGSWLTVV.

The CDR3 loop reads CASSIGHINYGYTF. DNA for the CDR3: TGTGCCAGTAGTATAGGACATATTAACTATGGCTACACCTTC. The rearrangement links TRBV19 to TRBJ1-2; no firm D call. Germline assignment: CDR1 LNHDA and CDR2 SQIVND (reference sequence). With 1 base removed from V and 1 base from J, the gap between germline ends came to 7 bases. The CDR3 runs 14 residues.

V usage is TRBV6-2 or TRBV6-3 and J usage is TRBJ2-1, with 8 bases matching TRBD2. The CDR3 extends over 17 amino acids. The J segment lost 8 bases and the V segment lost 5 bases, leaving 17 bases of the junction unmatched. Germline V CDR1 and CDR2: MNHEY, SVGEGT. CDR3 sequence (DNA): TGTGCCAGCAGTAACACAGGCACGGGACTAGTCGGCTATGAGCAGTTCTTC. As protein: CASSNTGTGLVGYEQFF.

This chain uses TRBV4-1 with TRBJ1-2; 11 positions agree with TRBD1. Germline assignment: CDR1 MGHRA and CDR2 YSYEKL. CDR3 size: 16 residues. V lost 4 bases, J lost 2 bases, and 6 bases stayed unmatched. The CDR3 region is CASSREGQGANYGYTF. CDR3 sequence (DNA): TGCGCCAGCAGCCGGGAAGGACAGGGGGCCAACTATGGCTACACCTTC.

This chain connects TRBV29-1 to TRBJ2-3; TRBD2 matches 8 bases. CDR1 and CDR2 from the germline V gene are SQVTM and ANQGSEA. V lost 4 bases and J lost 2; bases outside the gene matches: 5. This CDR3 is 14 amino acids long. CDR3 region: CSVASGSITDTQYF. CDR3 coding DNA: TGCAGCGTTGCCAGCGGGAGTATCACAGATACGCAGTATTTT.

The CDR3 nucleotides read TGTGCCAGCAGCTCCAGACAGATTTACACTGAAGCTTTCTTT. It codes for CASSSRQIYTEAFF. This chain links TRBV7-2 with TRBJ1-1; D may be TRBD1 (5 bases). Germline lookup yields CDR1 SGHTA and CDR2 FQGNSA. The CDR3 spans 14 residues. V was trimmed by 4 bases and J by 3 bases, leaving 12 bases between them.

The chain recombines TRBV5-1 with TRBJ2-1; 13 positions match TRBD2. CDR1 and CDR2 from the germline V gene are SGHRS and YFSETQ. J lost 1 base, V lost 1 base, and 5 bases had no gene match. The CDR3 loop spans 18 amino acids. The CDR3 reads CASSLRTSGGRSYNEQFF. The CDR3 DNA is TGCGCCAGCAGCTTGAGGACTAGCGGGGGCCGATCCTACAATGAGCAGTTCTTC.

The chain is built from TRBV24-1 and TRBJ2-1, with 12 bases aligning to TRBD2. V was pared by 1 base and J by 5 bases, with 2 bases of the junction left unmatched. The CDR3 is 16 residues long. Looked up from germline, CDR1 is KGHDR and CDR2 is SFDVKD. The CDR3 reads CATSDFRTSGDNEQFF. The CDR3 DNA follows: TGTGCCACCAGTGATTTCAGGACTAGCGGGGACAATGAGCAGTTCTTC.

This clone was counted a single time. The chain joins TRBV19 to TRBJ2-3, with D tentatively TRBD1 (6 bases). Trimming left V 5 bases short and J 6 bases short, with 18 bases between. Germline lookup yields CDR1 LNHDA and CDR2 SQIVND (reference sequence). The CDR3 has 15 residues. The DNA for the CDR3 is TGTGCCAGTAGTTTCAGACCGGGACACCGGGATACGCAGTATTTT. Translated: CASSFRPGHRDTQYF.

The J gene is TRBJ1-5, the V gene TRBV6-5; weak D call: TRBD1 (5 bases). The CDR3 contains 15 residues. Germline values: CDR1 MNHEY, CDR2 SVGAGI. V lost 2 bases and J 6 bases, leaving 14 bases between the germline ends. The CDR3 region is CASSYTGRVGQPQHF. In DNA form, the CDR3 reads TGTGCCAGCAGTTACACAGGCAGGGTCGGTCAGCCCCAGCATTTT.

The chain is built from TRBV6-5 and TRBJ1-2; 8 positions match TRBD1. The CDR3 runs 15 residues. Per germline, CDR1 MNHEY and CDR2 SVGAGI. The J segment lost 6 bases and the V segment lost 4 bases, leaving 10 bases of the junction unmatched. The CDR3, as DNA: TGTGCCAGCAGTTCGCCGGGACAGGCTAGGGATGGCTACACCTTC. It encodes CASSSPGQARDGYTF.

The chain carries TRBV4-2 and TRBJ1-2, with a weak D call TRBD1 (6 bases). Germline lookup yields CDR1 LGHNA and CDR2 YNFKEQ. V was trimmed by 1 base and J by 8 bases, leaving 17 bases between them. The length of the CDR3 is 15 residues. The CDR3 reads CASSQVTGTGSGYTF. The CDR3 DNA follows: TGTGCCAGCAGCCAAGTCACGGGAACAGGGAGCGGCTACACCTTC.